Described below is a single T cell receptor beta chain sequence and its context. A few counts support this clonotype. Its antigen has not been determined. No base quality values were provided; no much bigger clone lies one nucleotide off. CDR1 SGDLS and CDR2 YYNGEE were looked up in the germline V gene. V is shortened by 0 bases, J by 6 bases, and the region joining them spans 10 bases. The CDR3 spans 14 residues, from the cysteine through the phenylalanine. Left in the record is the CDR3 DNA by itself, 42 bases read in frame from the first base. The sample originates from a study of T cells in Graves' hyperthyroidism and ophthalmopathy (dated by TCRdb to about 2019). At the level of the whole study: Peripheral blood samples were taken at initial diagnosis, before any treatment was given. To identify distinguishing TCR V-J signatures, a discovery cohort of around 100 patients was used, comprising 43 with Graves' ophthalmopathy and around 57 with stable Graves' hyperthyroidism. Prospective prediction of ophthalmopathy was tested in an independent validation cohort consisting of some 18 hyperthyroidism patients and around 17 patients who later progressed to ophthalmopathy. The roughly 90 discovery patients were divided at random into training and test sets in a 7:3 ratio. The study also compared thyroid tissue and blood T-cell repertoires from about six Graves' hyperthyroidism patients. Following sampling, methimazole starting at 30 mg daily was given to hyperthyroidism patients, and high-dose intravenous methylprednisolone was given to ophthalmopathy patients. The paper reports TCR Vbeta CDR3 sequencing of about 140 peripheral blood samples: under 45 ophthalmopathy, 70 to 85 hyperthyroidism and around 17 progressor patients.

The TCR beta CDR3 regions were amplified from the RNA transcripts. A first-round RT-PCR of the TCR CDR3 used the HTBI primer set with the Qiagen OneStep RT-PCR kit. The libraries were constructed in a second round of multiplex PCR and then size-selected and purified. Paired-end sequencing of the libraries was performed with 100 bp reads on an Illumina HiSeq2000. The paper's processing steps were these. Raw data were processed with SOAPnuke, discarding reads with adapters, uncalled bases, mean Phred below 15, or no exact constant-primer or identifier match. COPE v1.2.5 was used to merge the high-quality paired reads, and each unique nucleotide sequence was defined as a clonotype. MiTCR v1.1 was used to align the clonotypes against IMGT TRBV, TRBD and TRBJ reference segments. Only V-J combinations with frequency above 0.0001, covering roughly 99% of repertoires, were analysed. The TCS score was defined as F50 (clonal expansion) divided by E x V (chaos), with BLOSUM62-based TCRdist calculated between CDR3 peptides within each V-J. Welch's t-statistics and random forest reduced fewer than 550 V-J features to 10 to 15, which were used in a naive Bayes classifier (R e1071). TCRdb cleaned the public reads at Q25 with fastp, built clones with MiXCR and kept in-frame beta chains. Rows matching on CDR3 protein sequence are summarized as one entry with the most common DNA and genes. TCRdb assigned the V and J calls; the authors' analysis was not used. Present in this sample are 700,000 or so distinct CDR3 sequences, 14% of which were seen just once. The ten top clones hold roughly an eighth of the sample.

What the work shows at the level of the full study, not this receptor alone: No statistical method was used to fix the sample size in advance, and group allocation was not hidden from the investigators. A model built on a 13 V-J signature distinguished ophthalmopathy from stable hyperthyroidism, reaching about 88% sensitivity and 81.08% specificity in cross-validation and 80%/75% in testing. In validation, progression to ophthalmopathy was predicted by the model with 70.59% sensitivity and around 76% specificity, a median of approximately 7.1 months before onset. Blood samples also contained most of the expanded thyroid clonotypes (frequency above 0.001), which suggests that blood repertoires may reflect thyroid immune responses.

In the ophthalmopathy patients, disease was moderately to severely active, with a Clinical Activity Score of 3 or more, a NOSPECS grade of 4 or more, and a duration of less than 3 months. Any patient with an uncontrolled infection, another autoimmune disease, pregnancy or lactation was excluded. Clinical symptoms, serum thyroxine and TRAb, thyroid ultrasound, and orbital computed tomography formed the basis for the diagnoses. PBMCs were separated from roughly 9.3 ml of fresh peripheral blood using Ficoll-Paque density gradient centrifugation. Trizol reagent was used to extract total RNA, and RNA quality was then checked on an Agilent 2100 Bioanalyzer.

Sequencing was performed on blood. This chain joins TRBV9 to TRBJ1-5; perhaps TRBD1 is the D gene, with 5 bases matching. This receptor was obtained from a woman aged 50 to 60 with Graves' ophthalmopathy. The nucleotides are TGTGCCAGCAGCGTAGATTGGGGCGGTCAGCCCCAGCATTTT. It encodes CASSVDWGGQPQHF.